The present T cell receptor beta chain was sequenced within a study of technical replicates of blood from a few donors. Using immunoSEQ multiplex PCR, the repertoire was profiled, and TCRdb retains in-frame clones only, with some absent. Among tens of thousands of clones listed, 92% were seen once. The sequence was obtained from a human donor in good health. Some clones in this sample may be carry-over from other donors' samples. The sequenced sample was PBMCs.

In DNA, the CDR3 is TGCAGCGTTGTTAAGGAGTTTTATTCTGAAGCTTTCTTT. Protein sequence: CSVVKEFYSEAFF. The V and J genes are TRBV29-1 and TRBJ1-1, with D unclear. Trimming took off 4 bases at V and 6 bases at J, with 15 bases between the two ends. The CDR3 is 13 amino acids. The germline V gene encodes CDR1 SQVTM and CDR2 ANQGSEA.